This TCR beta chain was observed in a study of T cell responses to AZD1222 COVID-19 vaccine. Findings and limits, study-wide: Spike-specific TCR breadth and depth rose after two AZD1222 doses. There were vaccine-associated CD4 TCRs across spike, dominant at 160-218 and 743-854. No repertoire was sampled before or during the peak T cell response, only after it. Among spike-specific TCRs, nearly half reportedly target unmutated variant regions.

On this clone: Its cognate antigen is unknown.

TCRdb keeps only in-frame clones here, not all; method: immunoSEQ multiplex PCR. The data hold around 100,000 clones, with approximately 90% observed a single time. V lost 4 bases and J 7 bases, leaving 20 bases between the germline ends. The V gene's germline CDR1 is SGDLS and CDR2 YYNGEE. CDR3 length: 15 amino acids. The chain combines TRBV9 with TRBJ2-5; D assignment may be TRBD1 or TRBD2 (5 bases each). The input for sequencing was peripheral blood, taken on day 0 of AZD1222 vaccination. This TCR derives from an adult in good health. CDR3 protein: CASSTSGDPWGTQYF. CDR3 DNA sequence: TGTGCCAGCAGCACTAGTGGGGACCCGTGGGGGACCCAGTACTTC.